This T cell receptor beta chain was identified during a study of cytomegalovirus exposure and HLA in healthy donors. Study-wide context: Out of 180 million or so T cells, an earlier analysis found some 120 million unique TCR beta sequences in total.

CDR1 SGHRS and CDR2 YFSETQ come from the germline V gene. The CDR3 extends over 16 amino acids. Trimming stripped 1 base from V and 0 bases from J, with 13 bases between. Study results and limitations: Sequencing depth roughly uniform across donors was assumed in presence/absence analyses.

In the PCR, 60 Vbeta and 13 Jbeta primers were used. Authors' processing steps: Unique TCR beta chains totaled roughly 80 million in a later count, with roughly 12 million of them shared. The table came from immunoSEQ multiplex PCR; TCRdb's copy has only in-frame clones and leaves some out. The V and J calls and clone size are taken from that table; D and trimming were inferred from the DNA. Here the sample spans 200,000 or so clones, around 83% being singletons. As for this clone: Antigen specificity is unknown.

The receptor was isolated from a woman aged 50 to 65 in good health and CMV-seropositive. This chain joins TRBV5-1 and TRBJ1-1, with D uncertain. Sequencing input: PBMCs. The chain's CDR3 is CASSLLGRALNTEAFF. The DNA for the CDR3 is TGCGCCAGCAGCTTGCTCGGGAGAGCTCTGAACACTGAAGCTTTCTTT.